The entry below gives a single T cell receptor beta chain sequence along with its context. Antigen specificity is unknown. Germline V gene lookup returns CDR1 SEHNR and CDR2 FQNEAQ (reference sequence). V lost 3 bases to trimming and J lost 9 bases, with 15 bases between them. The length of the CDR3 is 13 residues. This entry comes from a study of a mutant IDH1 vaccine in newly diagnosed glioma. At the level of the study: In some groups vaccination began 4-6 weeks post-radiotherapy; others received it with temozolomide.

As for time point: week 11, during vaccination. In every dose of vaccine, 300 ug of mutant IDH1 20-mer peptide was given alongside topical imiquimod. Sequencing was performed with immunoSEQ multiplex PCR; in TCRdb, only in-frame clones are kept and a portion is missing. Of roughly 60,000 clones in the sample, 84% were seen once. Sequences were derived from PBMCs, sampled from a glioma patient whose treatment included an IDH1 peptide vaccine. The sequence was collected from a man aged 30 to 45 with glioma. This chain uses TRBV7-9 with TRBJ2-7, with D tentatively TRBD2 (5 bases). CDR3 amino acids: CASSLGGDGVQYF. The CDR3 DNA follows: TGTGCCAGCAGCTTGGGCGGTGACGGGGTGCAGTACTTC.